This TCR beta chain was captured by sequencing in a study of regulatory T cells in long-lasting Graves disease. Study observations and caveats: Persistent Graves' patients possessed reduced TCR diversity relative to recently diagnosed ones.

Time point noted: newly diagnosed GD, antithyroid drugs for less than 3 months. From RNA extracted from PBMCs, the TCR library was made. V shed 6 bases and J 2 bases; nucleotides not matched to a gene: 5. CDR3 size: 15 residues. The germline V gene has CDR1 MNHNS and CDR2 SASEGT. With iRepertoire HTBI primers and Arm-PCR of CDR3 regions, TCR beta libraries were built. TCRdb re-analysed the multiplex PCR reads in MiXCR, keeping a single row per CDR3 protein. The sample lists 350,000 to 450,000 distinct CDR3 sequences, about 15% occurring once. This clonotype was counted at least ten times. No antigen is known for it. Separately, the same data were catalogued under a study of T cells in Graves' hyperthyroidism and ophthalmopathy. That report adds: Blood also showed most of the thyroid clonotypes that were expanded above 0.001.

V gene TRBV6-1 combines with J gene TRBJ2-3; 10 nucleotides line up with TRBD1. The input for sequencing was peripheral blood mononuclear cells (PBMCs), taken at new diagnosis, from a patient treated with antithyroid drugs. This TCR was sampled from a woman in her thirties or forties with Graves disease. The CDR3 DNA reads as TGTGCCAGCAGGCCGGGACAGGGGACCACAGATACGCAGTATTTT. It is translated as CASRPGQGTTDTQYF.